Listed here is a single T cell receptor (beta chain). Its antigen is currently not known. No base qualities exist here, and no much larger clone lies one base off it. The CDR3, cysteine through phenylalanine, is 16 amino acids long. Just CDR3 DNA is preserved here, 48 bases in frame from base 1. For CDR1 and CDR2, the germline V gene lists SGHRS and YFSETQ. V trim: 0 bases; J trim: 4 bases; unmatched bases: 9. Taken with the paper, the label for time point translates to: individuals recovered from natural SARS-CoV-2 infection. The sample comes from a study of Ad26.COV2.S vaccination and SARS-CoV-2 variants (dated by TCRdb to about 2021). Background on the whole study: Sequencing of the TCRbeta repertoire served to evaluate the specificity and breadth of SARS-CoV-2-reactive T cell receptors following Ad26.COV2.S vaccination. The TCR-sequenced set comprised about 32 samples: around 20 Ad26.COV2.S vaccine recipients, 5 placebo recipients and 8 SARS-CoV-2 convalescent individuals. Findings and caveats that apply to the study as a whole: It was noted by the authors that total T cell responses may have been underestimated by the TCR breadth and depth analyses. Compared with placebo recipients, Ad26.COV2.S recipients showed higher spike-specific TCR breadth (P = 0.0014). After vaccination, substantial breadth of spike-specific CD8+ and CD4+ T cell responses was reported. Comparable non-spike TCR breadth was observed between vaccine and placebo recipients, consistent with only spike being contained in the vaccine.

TCRbeta CDR3 regions were sequenced with the immunoSEQ Assay. After extraction, genomic DNA underwent amplification by bias-controlled multiplex PCR, followed by high-throughput sequencing. The original pipeline was this. To quantify the absolute abundance of every unique TCRbeta CDR3 region, sequences were collapsed and filtered. T cell fraction was estimated by normalizing TCRbeta template counts to usable DNA, which was measured by amplifying reference genes present in all nucleated cells. Repertoire TCRs were annotated as SARS-CoV-2-specific by exact matching of V gene, CDR3 amino acid sequence and J gene to a known reactive TCR set. MIRA supplied the reference SARS-CoV-2 TCR set, which was filtered for enrichment in COVID-19-positive ImmuneCODE repertoires so that public or cross-reactive TCRs were removed. Based on the MIRA antigens, annotated TCRs were further analysed at the level of specific ORF or position within ORF. Breadth was defined as annotated unique rearrangements over total unique productive rearrangements; depth was the summed frequency of those rearrangements. Two-sided Wilcoxon rank-sum tests were applied when comparing TCR breadth between groups. The source is immuneACCESS, and TCRdb retained only in-frame sequences with V and J called. Part of the clones is not carried over; for the studies checked, unresolved V genes explain less than half of this, and the remainder is unexplained. That table gives V, J and clone size, and the DNA gave D and trimming. The sample table shows roughly 380,000 clones, and around 92% are seen once. The leading ten clones occupy around 4.2% of the sample.

The sample was peripheral blood, taken after recovery from COVID-19. The chain employs TRBV5-1 and TRBJ1-1, and TRBD1 aligns with 7 junction nucleotides. The sequence was collected from a human donor who had recovered from COVID-19. The sequence in DNA is TGCGCCAGCAGCTTGGCCGGGGGAGGGGGCGGCACTGAAGCTTTCTTT. It translates as CASSLAGGGGGTEAFF.